This T cell receptor beta chain was profiled in a study of blood T cell repertoires in COVID-19. Study at large: Researchers got acute and convalescent COVID-19 samples from the United States, Italy and Spain. T cells, B-cell-depleted T cells, or PBMCs provided the cDNA or gDNA that served as material.

In the original processing: Reference gene primer amplification yielded estimated nucleated cell counts. Clones were sequenced by immunoSEQ multiplex PCR, and TCRdb holds only the in-frame ones, with some missing. The D gene and trimming were derived from the DNA, and the V and J assignments and clone size from that table. The table lists 90,000 to 150,000 clones, 85% of them singletons. CDR1 is SNHLY and CDR2 is FYNNEI in the germline V gene. There are 13 residues in the CDR3. V trimming: 8 bases; J trimming: 4 bases; junction bases outside the gene matches: 3. Source material: peripheral blood. J is TRBJ2-2 and V is TRBV2; 8 bases map to TRBD1. The TCR comes from an elderly man with acute or convalescent COVID-19. For the CDR3, the DNA is TGTGCCAGCCAGGGGGCGCCCACCGGGGAGCTGTTTTTT. Translating it yields CASQGAPTGELFF.